This T cell receptor (beta chain) was observed in a study of blood T cells in healthy people across ages. Findings of the study overall: The unsorted PBMCs prevented any conclusive comparison of naive versus antigen-experienced cells. Significant beta diversity loss was already apparent by age roughly 44, declining roughly linearly.

PCR was performed a second time for 7 to 11 cycles using a sample-barcoded 5' primer and a J-beta primer mix. Each cDNA molecule carried a tag from a template-switch adaptor that contained 12 random nucleotides. TCRdb called the 5' RACE reads again in MiXCR, with one record for every CDR3 protein. The table has 700,000 or so distinct CDR3 sequences, roughly 43% seen once; the top ten hold around 30%. Each donor had around 11 milliliters of peripheral blood drawn. On this clonotype itself: Its antigen is unknown.

The CDR3 contains 14 residues. Germline assignment: CDR1 SGHTA and CDR2 FQGNSA. Trimming cost V 5 bases and J 5 bases, with 15 bases left between them. The chain uses TRBV7-2 and TRBJ2-5, with D tentatively TRBD2 (5 bases). Specimen: blood. The source of this sequence is a man older than 75 in good health. For the CDR3, the DNA is TGTGCCAGCAGCCCGGACCTGTCTAGCGAGACCCAGTACTTC. Protein product: CASSPDLSSETQYF.